This is a list of T cell receptor beta chains from one sample in a study of radiotherapy plus CTLA-4 blockade in lung cancer. Assay: immunoSEQ multiplex PCR; the TCRdb copy retains only in-frame clones and omits some. Among approximately 80,000 clones, approximately 73% were seen once, and the ten largest hold approximately 10%. Sequences were derived from peripheral blood, sampled from a patient treated with radiotherapy plus ipilimumab. These receptors originate from a human donor with non-small cell lung cancer whose response to radiotherapy plus ipilimumab could not be evaluated. Each CDR3 is given with its conserved first and last residue. D genes are given only for firm matches. Part of the rows lack a size; the others show once, few, many or a class for expanded clones.

d_gene	v_gene	j_gene	abundance	CDR3aa	CDR3nt
TRBD1	TRBV28	TRBJ1-5	-	CASSAGTGLFTTNQPQHF	TGTGCCAGCAGCGCCGGGACAGGGCTCTTTACAACTAATCAGCCCCAGCATTTT
TRBD1	TRBV5-1	TRBJ2-5	-	CASSPHPKGQGAGETQYF	TGCGCCAGCAGCCCCCACCCGAAAGGGCAGGGGGCAGGAGAGACCCAGTACTTC
TRBD2	TRBV11-2	TRBJ2-5	once	CASSLELAGGPQETQYF	TGTGCCAGCAGCTTAGAACTAGCGGGAGGACCACAAGAGACCCAGTACTTC
-	TRBV19	TRBJ1-3	-	CASSQAAGNTIYF	TGTGCCAGTAGTCAGGCTGCTGGAAACACCATATATTTT
-	TRBV28	TRBJ1-5	-	CASSFPDRNQPQHF	TGTGCCAGCAGTTTTCCCGACAGAAATCAGCCCCAGCATTTT
TRBD1	TRBV4-3	TRBJ2-7	few	CASSQQSTGGIYEQYF	TGCGCCAGCAGCCAACAATCGACAGGGGGGATATACGAGCAGTACTTC
-	TRBV7-9	TRBJ1-1	-	CASSVSGMNTEAFF	TGTGCCAGCAGTGTCTCAGGCATGAACACTGAAGCTTTCTTT
-	TRBV5-4	TRBJ2-7	-	CASSLKSGPRYEQYF	TGTGCCAGCAGCTTGAAGAGCGGGCCCCGCTACGAGCAGTACTTC
TRBD1	TRBV30	TRBJ2-5	-	CAWKTWDREGETQYF	TGTGCCTGGAAGACCTGGGACAGGGAGGGAGAGACCCAGTACTTC
TRBD1	TRBV5-4	TRBJ1-1	-	CASSMDRANTEAFF	TGTGCCAGCAGCATGGACAGGGCGAACACTGAAGCTTTCTTT
-	TRBV9	TRBJ2-2	-	CASSVGTQAGELFF	TGTGCCAGCAGCGTAGGAACTCAGGCCGGGGAGCTGTTTTTT
-	TRBV28	TRBJ2-7	-	CASSPIFRVSYEQYF	TGTGCCAGCAGTCCCATTTTCAGGGTCTCCTACGAGCAGTACTTC
TRBD1	TRBV4-1	TRBJ1-1	-	CASRTGTRSEAFF	TGCGCCAGCAGGACAGGGACTAGAAGTGAAGCTTTCTTT
TRBD1	TRBV5-1	TRBJ2-1	-	CASSSTGGNYNEQFF	TGCGCCAGCAGTTCTACAGGGGGGAACTACAATGAGCAGTTCTTC
-	TRBV7-9	TRBJ1-4	few	CASSSEAVATNEKLFF	TGTGCCAGCAGCTCAGAGGCAGTCGCAACTAATGAAAAACTGTTTTTT
-	TRBV4-1	TRBJ1-1	few	CASSQYTGQTVNTEAFF	TGCGCCAGCAGCCAATATACCGGACAGACAGTGAACACTGAAGCTTTCTTT
-	TRBV11-2	TRBJ2-5	-	CASSFTGDLQTQYF	TGTGCCAGCAGCTTTACAGGTGACTTACAGACCCAGTACTTC
TRBD1	TRBV2	TRBJ1-3	-	CASNRQGPGNTIYF	TGTGCCAGCAACCGACAGGGACCTGGAAACACCATATATTTT
-	TRBV29-1	TRBJ2-2	-	CSVTVAGELFF	TGCAGCGTTACAGTGGCCGGGGAGCTGTTTTTT
-	TRBV6-5	TRBJ1-5	-	CASSYPFQPQHF	TGTGCCAGCAGTTACCCCTTTCAGCCCCAGCATTTT
-	TRBV5-6	TRBJ1-1	once	CASSLVFRVNTEAFF	TGTGCCAGCAGCTTGGTTTTCAGGGTTAACACTGAAGCTTTCTTT
TRBD2	TRBV7-8	TRBJ2-7	-	CASSLARLAVTYEQYF	TGTGCCAGCAGCTTAGCACGGCTAGCGGTCACCTACGAGCAGTACTTC
TRBD1	TRBV27	TRBJ1-1	-	CASSFYRVTGGTEAFF	TGTGCCAGCAGTTTCTATCGGGTTACAGGGGGCACTGAAGCTTTCTTT
-	TRBV9	TRBJ2-3	-	CASSVDPGADTQYF	TGTGCCAGCAGCGTAGATCCCGGGGCAGATACGCAGTATTTT
TRBD1	TRBV19	TRBJ1-2	-	CASRTGTESGYTF	TGTGCCAGTAGGACCGGGACAGAGAGTGGCTACACCTTC
-	TRBV21-1	TRBJ2-7	few	CASMRPAVNEQYF	TGTGCCAGCATGCGGCCCGCCGTCAACGAGCAGTACTTC
-	TRBV14	TRBJ1-2	-	CASSPGGGARGYTF	TGTGCCAGCAGCCCCGGGGGGGGCGCGAGGGGCTACACCTTC